The clone carrying this T cell receptor (beta chain) was seen a handful of times. This specimen comes from a study of blood T cell repertoires in COVID-19. The cohort comprised adults aged about 18 to 90 years residing in about two dozen US areas. The assay was immunoSEQ multiplex PCR, and TCRdb's table has in-frame clones only and misses some. The sample shows 280,000 or so clones, 85% of them seen only once. This TCR came from a woman aged 45-59 years who had recovered from COVID-19. The sequenced sample was PBMCs or T cells enriched from blood (not recorded which).

The CDR3 bases are TGTGCCAGCAGCGCCCGGCGGGATCCAGGAGAGACCCAGTACTTC. Amino acid sequence: CASSARRDPGETQYF. The chain couples TRBV9 to TRBJ2-5; a possible D gene is TRBD2 (6 bases). Germline lookup yields CDR1 SGDLS and CDR2 YYNGEE. The V gene lost 3 bases and the J gene lost 4 bases, with 16 bases spanning the gap. The CDR3 has 15 residues.